Reported below is one T cell receptor (beta chain). CDR1 SQVTM and CDR2 ANQGSEA come from the germline V gene. This CDR3 is built from 12 residues. V shed 7 bases and J shed 0 bases, with 10 bases lying between them. The sample is drawn from a study of tumor-infiltrating lymphocytes in primary liver carcinoma. Between about 19 and 34 mg of unsorted bulk tissue served as the source from which RNA and DNA were co-extracted. Production of TCR beta cDNA used 400 to 650 ng total RNA together with a constant-region primer. Nested multiplex PCR, run for three rounds with slightly modified ARM-PCR, yielded TCR beta libraries. For approximately 11 cycles apiece, the opening two PCR rounds ran with TRBV1-TRBV30 forward primers and a C-beta reverse primer. TCRdb re-called the multiplex PCR reads through MiXCR, storing one row per CDR3 protein. The table lists more than 50,000 distinct CDR3 sequences, about three quarters of them singletons.

The clonotype was recovered from a man aged 40-50 years with primary liver carcinoma and hepatitis B virus infection. What was sequenced was liver tumor tissue from sampling region 2. Subset reported: tumor region T2, inferior pole. The chain uses TRBV29-1 and TRBJ2-7; D is uncertain. DNA of the CDR3: TGCAGCGACCGCGACAACTCCTACGAGCAGTACTTC. Its protein product is CSDRDNSYEQYF.